The clone carrying this T cell receptor (beta chain) is medium-sized. This entry belongs to a study of neurological immune-mediated disorders. This CDR3 has 14 residues. CDR1 and CDR2 (germline): LNHDA, SQIVND (reference sequence). V lost 4 bases to trimming and J lost 5 bases, with 12 bases between them. TCRdb reprocessed the 5' RACE reads with MiXCR, giving one entry per CDR3 protein. The data contain tens of thousands of distinct CDR3 sequences, around 5% of them singletons. The chain carries TRBV19 and TRBJ1-5; D is uncertain. The sample comprised CD4+ T cells from blood. The clonotype comes from a man aged 18 to 29 in good health. CDR3 residues: CASSTEDLYQPQHF. DNA of the CDR3: TGTGCCAGTAGTACCGAAGACCTATATCAGCCCCAGCATTTT. The full variable domain, its missing parts supplied by reference TRBV19 and TRBJ1-5, is DGGITQSPKYLFRKEGQNVTLSCEQNLNHDAMYWYRQDPGQGLRLIYYSQIVNDFQKGDIAEGYSVSREKKESFPLTVTSAQKNPTAFYLCASSTEDLYQPQHFGDGTRLSIL.